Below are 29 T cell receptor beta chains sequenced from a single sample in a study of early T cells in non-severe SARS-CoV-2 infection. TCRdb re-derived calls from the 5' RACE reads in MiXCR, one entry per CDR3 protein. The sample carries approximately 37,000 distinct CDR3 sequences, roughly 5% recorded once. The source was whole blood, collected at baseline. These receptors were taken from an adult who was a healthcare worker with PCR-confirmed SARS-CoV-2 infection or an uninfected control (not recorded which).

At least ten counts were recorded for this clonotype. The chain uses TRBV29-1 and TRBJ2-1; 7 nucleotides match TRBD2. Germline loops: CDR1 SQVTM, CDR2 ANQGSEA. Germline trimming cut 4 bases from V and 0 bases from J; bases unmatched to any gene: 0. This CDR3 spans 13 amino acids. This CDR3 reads CSVASGSYNEQFF. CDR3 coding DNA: TGCAGCGTTGCTAGCGGCTCCTACAATGAGCAGTTCTTC.

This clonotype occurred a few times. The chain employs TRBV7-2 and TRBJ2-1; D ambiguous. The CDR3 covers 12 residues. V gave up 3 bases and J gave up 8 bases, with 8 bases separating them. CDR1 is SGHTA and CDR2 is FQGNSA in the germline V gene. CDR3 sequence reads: CASSFYFDEQFF. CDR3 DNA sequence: TGTGCCAGCAGCTTCTACTTCGATGAGCAGTTCTTC.

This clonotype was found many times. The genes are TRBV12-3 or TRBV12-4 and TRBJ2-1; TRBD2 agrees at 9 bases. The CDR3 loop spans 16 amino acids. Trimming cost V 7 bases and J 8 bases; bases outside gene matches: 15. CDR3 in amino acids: CASTLKGAGGGHEQFF. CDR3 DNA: TGTGCCAGCACCTTAAAAGGGGCGGGAGGGGGACATGAGCAGTTCTTC.

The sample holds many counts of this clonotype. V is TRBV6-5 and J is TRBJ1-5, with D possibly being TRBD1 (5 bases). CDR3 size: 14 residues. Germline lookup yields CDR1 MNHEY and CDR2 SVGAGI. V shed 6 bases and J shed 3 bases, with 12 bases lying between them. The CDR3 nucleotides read TGTGCCAGCAGGGATGGGACCTCCAATCAGCCCCAGCATTTT. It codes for CASRDGTSNQPQHF.

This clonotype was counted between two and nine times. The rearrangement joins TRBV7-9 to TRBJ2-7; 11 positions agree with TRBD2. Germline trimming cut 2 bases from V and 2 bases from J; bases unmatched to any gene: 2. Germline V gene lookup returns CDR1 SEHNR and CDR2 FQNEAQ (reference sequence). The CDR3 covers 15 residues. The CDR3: CASSLIAGGTYEQYF. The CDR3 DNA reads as TGTGCCAGCAGCTTAATAGCGGGAGGGACCTACGAGCAGTACTTC.

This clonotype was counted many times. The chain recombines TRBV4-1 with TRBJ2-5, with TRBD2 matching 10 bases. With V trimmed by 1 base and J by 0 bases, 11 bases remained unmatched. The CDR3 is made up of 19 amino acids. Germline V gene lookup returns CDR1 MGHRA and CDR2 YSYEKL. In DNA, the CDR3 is TGCGCCAGCAGCCAAGGTCTAGCGGGAGCCACCTCTTACCAAGAGACCCAGTACTTC. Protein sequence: CASSQGLAGATSYQETQYF.

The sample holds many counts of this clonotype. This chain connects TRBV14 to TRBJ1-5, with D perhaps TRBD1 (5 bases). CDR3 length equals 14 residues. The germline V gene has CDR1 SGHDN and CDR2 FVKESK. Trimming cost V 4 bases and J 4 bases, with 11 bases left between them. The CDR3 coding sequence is TGTGCCAGCAGCCTATGGGGCCCTAATCAGCCCCAGCATTTT. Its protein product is CASSLWGPNQPQHF.

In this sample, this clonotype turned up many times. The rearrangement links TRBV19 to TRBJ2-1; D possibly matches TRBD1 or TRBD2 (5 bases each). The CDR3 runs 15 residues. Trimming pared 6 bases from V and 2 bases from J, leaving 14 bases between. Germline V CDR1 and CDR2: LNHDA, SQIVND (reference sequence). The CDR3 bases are TGTGCCAGTAGATGGGGGACCGCGACCTACAATGAGCAGTTCTTC. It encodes CASRWGTATYNEQFF.

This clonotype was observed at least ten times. The DNA of the CDR3 is TGTGCCAGTGGGGGGGACCAGCCCCAGCATTTT. This gives the protein CASGGDQPQHF. The chain employs TRBV12-3 or TRBV12-4 and TRBJ1-5; TRBD1 is a possible D gene (5 bases). CDR3 size: 11 residues. The V and J ends lost 9 bases and 7 bases respectively, with 10 bases between them.

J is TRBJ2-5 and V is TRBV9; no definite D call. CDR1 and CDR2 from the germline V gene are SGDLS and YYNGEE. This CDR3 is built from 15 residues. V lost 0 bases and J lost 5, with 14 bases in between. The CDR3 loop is CASSVGNTRSETQYF. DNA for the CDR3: TGTGCCAGCAGCGTAGGAAATACCCGATCCGAGACCCAGTACTTC.

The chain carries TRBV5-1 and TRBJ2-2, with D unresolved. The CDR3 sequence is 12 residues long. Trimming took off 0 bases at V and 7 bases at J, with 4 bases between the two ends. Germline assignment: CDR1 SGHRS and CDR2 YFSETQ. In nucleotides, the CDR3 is TGCGCCAGCAGCTTGGATGGCGGGGAGCTGTTTTTT. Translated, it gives CASSLDGGELFF.

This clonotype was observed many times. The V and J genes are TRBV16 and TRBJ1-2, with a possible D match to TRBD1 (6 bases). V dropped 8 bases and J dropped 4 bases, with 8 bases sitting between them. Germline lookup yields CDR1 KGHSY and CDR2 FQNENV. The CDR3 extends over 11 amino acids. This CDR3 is CASGQTYGYTF. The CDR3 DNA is TGTGCCAGCGGACAGACCTATGGCTACACCTTC.

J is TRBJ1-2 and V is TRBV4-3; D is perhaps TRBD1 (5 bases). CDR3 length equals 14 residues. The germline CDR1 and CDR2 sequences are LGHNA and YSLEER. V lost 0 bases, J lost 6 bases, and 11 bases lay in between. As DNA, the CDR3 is TGCGCCAGCAGCCAAGATTGGGGGAGGGATGGCTACACCTTC. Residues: CASSQDWGRDGYTF.

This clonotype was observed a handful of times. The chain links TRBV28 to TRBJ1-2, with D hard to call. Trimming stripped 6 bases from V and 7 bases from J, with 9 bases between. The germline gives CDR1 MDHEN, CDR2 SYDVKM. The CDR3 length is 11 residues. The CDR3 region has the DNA TGTGCCAGCAGGGTACATAGTGGCTACACCTTC. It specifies CASRVHSGYTF.

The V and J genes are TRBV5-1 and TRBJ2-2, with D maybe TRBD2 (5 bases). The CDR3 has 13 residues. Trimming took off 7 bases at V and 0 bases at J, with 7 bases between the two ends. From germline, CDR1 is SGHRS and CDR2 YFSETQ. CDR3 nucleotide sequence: TGCGCCAGCTCCGGGACGAACACCGGGGAGCTGTTTTTT. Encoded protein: CASSGTNTGELFF.

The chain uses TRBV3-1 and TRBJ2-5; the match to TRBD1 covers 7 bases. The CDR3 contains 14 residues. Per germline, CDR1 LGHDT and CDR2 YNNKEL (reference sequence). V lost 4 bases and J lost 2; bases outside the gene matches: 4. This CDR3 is CASSRPGQQETQYF. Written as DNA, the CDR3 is TGTGCCAGCAGCCGGCCGGGACAGCAAGAGACCCAGTACTTC.

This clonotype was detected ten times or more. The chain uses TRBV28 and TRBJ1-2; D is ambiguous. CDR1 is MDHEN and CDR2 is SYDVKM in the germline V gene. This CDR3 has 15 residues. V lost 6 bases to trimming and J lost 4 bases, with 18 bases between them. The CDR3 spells CASSQQLINSYGYTF. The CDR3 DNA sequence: TGTGCCAGCAGCCAACAGCTCATTAATAGCTATGGCTACACCTTC.

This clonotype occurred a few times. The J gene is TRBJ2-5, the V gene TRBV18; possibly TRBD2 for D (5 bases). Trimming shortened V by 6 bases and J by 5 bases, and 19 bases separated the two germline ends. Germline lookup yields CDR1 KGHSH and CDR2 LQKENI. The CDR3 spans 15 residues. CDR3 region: CASSAWAGGEETQYF. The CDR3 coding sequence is TGTGCCAGCTCCGCCTGGGCGGGCGGTGAGGAGACCCAGTACTTC.

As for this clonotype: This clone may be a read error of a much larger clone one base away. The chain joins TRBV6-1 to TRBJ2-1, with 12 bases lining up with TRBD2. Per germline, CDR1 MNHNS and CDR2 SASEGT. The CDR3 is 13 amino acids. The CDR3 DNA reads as TGTGCCAGCAGGACTAGCGGGAGTTATGAGCGGTTCTTC. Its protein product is CASRTSGSYERFF.

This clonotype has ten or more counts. CDR3 sequence: CASRRGGQEAFF. CDR3 bases: TGTGCCAGCAGGCGTGGGGGACAAGAAGCTTTCTTT. The chain joins TRBV3-1 to TRBJ1-1, with D tentatively TRBD1 (6 bases). The CDR3 extends over 12 amino acids. Germline V gives CDR1 LGHDT, CDR2 YNNKEL (reference sequence). Trimming stripped 6 bases from V and 8 bases from J, with 13 bases between.

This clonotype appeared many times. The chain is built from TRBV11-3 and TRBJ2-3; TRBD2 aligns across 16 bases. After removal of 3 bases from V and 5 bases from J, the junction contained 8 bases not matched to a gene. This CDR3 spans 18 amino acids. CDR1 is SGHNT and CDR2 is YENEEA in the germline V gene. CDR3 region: CASSFGTSGRVLGDTQYF. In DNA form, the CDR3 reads TGTGCCAGCAGCTTTGGGACTAGCGGGAGGGTCCTTGGAGATACGCAGTATTTT.

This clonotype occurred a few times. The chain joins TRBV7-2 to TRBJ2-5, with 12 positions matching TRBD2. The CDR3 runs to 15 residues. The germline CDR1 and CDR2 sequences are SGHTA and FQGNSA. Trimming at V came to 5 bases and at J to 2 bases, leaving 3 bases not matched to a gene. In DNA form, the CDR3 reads TGTGCCAGCAGCAGGACTAGCGGGATGCAAGAGACCCAGTACTTC. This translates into CASSRTSGMQETQYF.

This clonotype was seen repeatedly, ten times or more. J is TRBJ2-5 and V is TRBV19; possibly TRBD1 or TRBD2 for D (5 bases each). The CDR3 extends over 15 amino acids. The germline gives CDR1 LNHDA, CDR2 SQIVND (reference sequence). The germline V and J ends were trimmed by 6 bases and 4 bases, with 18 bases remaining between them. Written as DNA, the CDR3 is TGTGCCAGTAGCCCCCCCGGTGGGGGAAGAGAGACCCAGTACTTC. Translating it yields CASSPPGGGRETQYF.

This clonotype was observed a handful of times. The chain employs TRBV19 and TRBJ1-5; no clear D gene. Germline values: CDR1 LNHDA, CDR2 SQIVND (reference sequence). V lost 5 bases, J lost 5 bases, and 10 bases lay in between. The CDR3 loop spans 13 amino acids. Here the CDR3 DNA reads TGTGCCAGTAGTTCAATGACTCATCAGCCCCAGCATTTT. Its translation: CASSSMTHQPQHF.

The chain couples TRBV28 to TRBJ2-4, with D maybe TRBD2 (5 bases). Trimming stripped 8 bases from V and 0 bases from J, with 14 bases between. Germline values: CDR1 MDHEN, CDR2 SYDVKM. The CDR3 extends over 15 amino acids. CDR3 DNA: TGTGCCAGCTGCCCCCAGCGGATAGCCAAAAACATTCAGTACTTC. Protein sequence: CASCPQRIAKNIQYF.

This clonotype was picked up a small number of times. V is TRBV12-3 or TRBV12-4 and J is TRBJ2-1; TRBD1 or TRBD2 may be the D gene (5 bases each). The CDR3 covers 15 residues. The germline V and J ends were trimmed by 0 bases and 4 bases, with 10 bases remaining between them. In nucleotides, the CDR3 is TGTGCCAGCAGTTTAGCTGGGACGGGATACAATGAGCAGTTCTTC. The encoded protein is CASSLAGTGYNEQFF.

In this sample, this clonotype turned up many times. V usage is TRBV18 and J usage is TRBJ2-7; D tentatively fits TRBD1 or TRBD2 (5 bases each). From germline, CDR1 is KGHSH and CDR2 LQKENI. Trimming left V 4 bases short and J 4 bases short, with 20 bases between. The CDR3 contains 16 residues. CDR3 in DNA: TGTGCCAGCTCACTAGCAAGAACCGGGACGAAGTACGAGCAGTACGTC. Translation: CASSLARTGTKYEQYV.

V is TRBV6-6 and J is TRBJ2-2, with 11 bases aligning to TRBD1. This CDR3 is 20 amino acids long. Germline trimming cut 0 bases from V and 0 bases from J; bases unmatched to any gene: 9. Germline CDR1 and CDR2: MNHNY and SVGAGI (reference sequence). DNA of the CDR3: TGTGCCAGCAGTTACTCCACCAGGACAGGGGGCCTCGCGAACACCGGGGAGCTGTTTTTT. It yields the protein CASSYSTRTGGLANTGELFF.

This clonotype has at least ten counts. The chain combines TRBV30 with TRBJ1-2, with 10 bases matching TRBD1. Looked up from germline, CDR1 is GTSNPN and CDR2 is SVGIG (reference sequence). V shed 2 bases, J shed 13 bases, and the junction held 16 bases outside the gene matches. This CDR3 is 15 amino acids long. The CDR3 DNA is TGTGCCTGGAGTCCGAAAGGACAGGGGGAATATCTCGCCACCTTC. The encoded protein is CAWSPKGQGEYLATF.